These T cell receptor beta chains were read from a single sample in a study of long-term antiretroviral therapy in people with HIV. The data were produced by immunoSEQ multiplex PCR, yet TCRdb's version contains in-frame clones alone and is incomplete. This table has about 43,000 clones, approximately 94% appearing once. The specimen was unsorted PBMCs, collected around 9.2 years after starting antiretroviral therapy. Every receptor here comes from a man younger than 40 with HIV. Each CDR3 is given with its conserved first and last residue. The D gene is left open where the match is weak. Part of the rows lack a size; the others show once, few, many or a class for expanded clones.

NA | 13 | TRBJ1-1 | TRBV11-2 | NA | TGTGCCAGCAGCTTAGACTGGGGAACTGAAGCTTTCTTT | CASSLDWGTEAFF
NA | 18 | TRBJ2-6 | TRBV7-6 | NA | TGTGCCAGCAGCTTAGTAACCAGGGGAGCCTCTGGGGCCAACGTCCTGACTTTC | CASSLVTRGASGANVLTF
NA | 16 | TRBJ1-4 | TRBV14 | TRBD1 | TGTGCCAGCAGCCAAGGATACAGGGGAACTAATGAAAAACTGTTTTTT | CASSQGYRGTNEKLFF
NA | 16 | TRBJ1-5 | TRBV28 | TRBD1 | TGTGCCACGACTATCAGGGGGCTGTATAGCAATCAGCCCCAGCATTTT | CATTIRGLYSNQPQHF
NA | 14 | TRBJ2-3 | TRBV7-8 | NA | TGTGCCAGCAGCTTAGGGGACGGAACAGATACGCAGTATTTT | CASSLGDGTDTQYF
NA | 15 | TRBJ1-2 | TRBV5-6 | NA | TGTGCCAGCAGCTCCCCAACAGGGACCAGAGATGGCTACACCTTC | CASSSPTGTRDGYTF
once | 15 | TRBJ1-6 | TRBV7-8 | NA | TGTGCCAGCAGCTTCAGGGGCACAGGGAATTCACCCCTCCACTTT | CASSFRGTGNSPLHF
NA | 13 | TRBJ2-3 | TRBV7-9 | NA | TGTGCCAGCAGCTTAAGTAGATCAGATACGCAGTATTTT | CASSLSRSDTQYF
NA | 15 | TRBJ2-1 | TRBV11-2 | NA | TGTGCCAGCAGCTTATGGGGGGACTCCTACAATGAGCAGTTCTTC | CASSLWGDSYNEQFF
NA | 17 | TRBJ1-2 | TRBV4-1 | TRBD1 | TGCGCCAGCAGCCAAGGCTACCGGGACAGCCATAACTATGGCTACACCTTC | CASSQGYRDSHNYGYTF
NA | 15 | TRBJ1-1 | TRBV5-1 | NA | TGCGCCAGCAGCTTGGGTGCACGGAGGAACACTGAAGCTTTCTTT | CASSLGARRNTEAFF
NA | 19 | TRBJ2-2 | TRBV9 | TRBD2 | TGTGCCAGCAGCGTAGATGCAAAAGGGGACTACCCCGTTAGCGGGGAGCTGTTTTTT | CASSVDAKGDYPVSGELFF
NA | 14 | TRBJ1-4 | TRBV2 | TRBD1 | TGTGCCAGCTTCCGGGACAGTTTTAATGAAAAACTGTTTTTT | CASFRDSFNEKLFF
NA | 11 | TRBJ1-2 | TRBV30 | NA | TGTGCCTGGAGTGTGGCGGTGGGCTACACCTTC | CAWSVAVGYTF
NA | 15 | TRBJ1-6 | TRBV6-1 | NA | TGTGCCAGCAGTGAAGAACCGGGAGACTATTCACCCCTCCACTTT | CASSEEPGDYSPLHF
once | 17 | TRBJ2-2 | TRBV7-8 | TRBD2 | TGTGCCAGCATCAAGGGGCGGACTAGCGGGAACACCGGGGAGCTGTTTTTT | CASIKGRTSGNTGELFF
once | 15 | TRBJ2-5 | TRBV11-2 | TRBD2 | TGTGCCAGCAGCCTCGGGACTAGCGGGCAAGAGACCCAGTACTTC | CASSLGTSGQETQYF
NA | 14 | TRBJ1-1 | TRBV10-3 | TRBD1 | TGTGCCATCAGAAAGGGGGCGGTTGACACTGAAGCTTTCTTT | CAIRKGAVDTEAFF
NA | 14 | TRBJ1-6 | TRBV5-6 | NA | TGTGCCAGCAGCTTATCGGGGGCTCGTGGACCCCTCCACTTT | CASSLSGARGPLHF
NA | 15 | TRBJ2-5 | TRBV2 | NA | TGTGCCAGCACCCCTCGAGGGAGCGGCGGAGAGACCCAGTACTTC | CASTPRGSGGETQYF
NA | 13 | TRBJ2-3 | TRBV28 | TRBD1 | TGTGCCAGTGGACAGGGTGGCACAGATACGCAGTATTTT | CASGQGGTDTQYF
NA | 13 | TRBJ1-2 | TRBV5-1 | TRBD1 | TGCGCCAGCGGGACAGGGGGCAGAAATGGCTACACCTTC | CASGTGGRNGYTF
NA | 14 | TRBJ1-4 | TRBV27 | NA | TGTGCCAGCAGTTTAAGGGGCTTTAATGAAAAACTGTTTTTT | CASSLRGFNEKLFF
once | 17 | TRBJ2-3 | TRBV11-3 | TRBD2 | TGTGCCAGCAGCTTAGATCCAGTAAACGGGGGGGCTGATACGCAGTATTTT | CASSLDPVNGGADTQYF
NA | 18 | TRBJ1-2 | TRBV9 | TRBD1 | TGTGCCAGCAGCCCAAGTAGTGGAGGACAGGGGGGAATTTATGGCTACACCTTC | CASSPSSGGQGGIYGYTF